A single sample gave rise to the 14 T cell receptor beta chains below, sequenced in a study of cytomegalovirus exposure and HLA in healthy donors. Sequenced by immunoSEQ multiplex PCR; TCRdb stores in-frame clones only, minus some. Of under 250,000 clones listed, around nine tenths are singletons. Sample: PBMCs. These receptors were taken from a woman younger than 30 in good health and CMV-seropositive.

This clone was picked up one time. This chain links TRBV2 with TRBJ1-1; TRBD1 aligns across 8 bases. The germline V gene encodes CDR1 SNHLY and CDR2 FYNNEI. The CDR3 consists of 17 residues. The V segment lost 4 bases and the J segment 6 bases; nucleotides outside the gene matches: 16. The CDR3 loop is CASSAFHLGQGVPEAFF. As DNA, the CDR3 is TGTGCCAGCAGTGCCTTTCACCTTGGACAGGGCGTCCCTGAAGCTTTCTTT.

This rearrangement joins TRBV10-1 to TRBJ1-1; the D gene is possibly TRBD1 (6 bases). Germline lookup yields CDR1 WNHNN and CDR2 SYGVQD (reference sequence). V lost 6 bases and J 6 bases, leaving 20 bases between the germline ends. CDR3 length: 15 residues. CDR3 sequence: CASSLVADRKSEAFF. CDR3 sequence (DNA): TGCGCCAGCAGCCTCGTAGCCGACAGGAAATCTGAAGCTTTCTTT.

This chain uses TRBV10-3 with TRBJ2-7, with 8 bases that match TRBD2. CDR1 ENHRY and CDR2 SYGVKD come from the germline V gene. The CDR3 consists of 14 residues. V was pared by 4 bases and J by 3 bases, with 5 bases of the junction left unmatched. CDR3 in DNA: TGTGCCATCAGTGTCGGCGGGAGGAGCTACGAGCAGTACTTC. This translates into CAISVGGRSYEQYF.

This clone showed up just a few times. J is TRBJ1-2 and V is TRBV27; 8 bases are shared with TRBD1. CDR3 length: 13 amino acids. The germline CDR1 and CDR2 sequences are MNHEY and SMNVEV (reference sequence). Losses at the gene ends were 5 bases for V and 8 bases for J; bases not matched to a gene: 7. CDR3 DNA sequence: TGTGCCAGCAGTATGACAGGGGAAGTCGGCTACACCTTC. Encoded protein: CASSMTGEVGYTF.

This chain links TRBV6-4 with TRBJ2-3; D possibly corresponds to TRBD2 (6 bases). This CDR3 has 14 residues. The germline V gene encodes CDR1 MRHNA and CDR2 SNTAGT. Trimming pared 9 bases from V and 0 bases from J, leaving 13 bases between. This chain's CDR3 is CASSAGTSTDTQYF. The DNA for the CDR3 is TGTGCCAGTAGCGCCGGGACTAGCACAGATACGCAGTATTTT.

The chain is built from TRBV28 and TRBJ2-7; tentative D call: TRBD1 (6 bases). The CDR3 covers 14 residues. With 5 bases removed from V and 3 bases from J, the gap between germline ends came to 14 bases. Germline V gives CDR1 MDHEN, CDR2 SYDVKM. The DNA of the CDR3 is TGTGCCAGCAGTAACCCAGGGGAGAGCTACGAGCAGTACTTC. Amino acids: CASSNPGESYEQYF.

In this sample, this clone turned up a few times. The rearrangement links TRBV27 to TRBJ1-5, with D unresolved. The CDR3 runs 12 residues. CDR1 is MNHEY, CDR2 SMNVEV, per germline (reference sequence). The ends were cut back, 4 bases at V and 2 bases at J, with 3 bases in the middle. The CDR3 loop reads CASSSGNQPQHF. The CDR3, as DNA: TGTGCCAGCAGTTCTGGCAATCAGCCCCAGCATTTT.

V gene TRBV28 combines with J gene TRBJ2-1; no definite D call. The CDR3 runs 15 residues. Trimming stripped 5 bases from V and 10 bases from J, with 21 bases between. The V gene's germline CDR1 is MDHEN and CDR2 SYDVKM. The CDR3 is CASSPRSLSSAEQFF. The CDR3 nucleotides are TGTGCCAGCAGTCCCCGGTCTCTATCCAGCGCGGAGCAGTTCTTC.

The gene calls are TRBV29-1 and TRBJ2-5; D perhaps matches TRBD2 (5 bases). This CDR3 region has 11 residues. The germline gives CDR1 SQVTM, CDR2 ANQGSEA. Between the trimmed V and J ends, which lost 3 bases and 5 bases, there was a span of 7 bases. The CDR3 nucleotides read TGCAGCGTTGAGGGCGGGGAGACCCAGTACTTC. This codes for CSVEGGETQYF. The full variable domain, with the rest looked up from reference TRBV29-1 and TRBJ2-5, is SAVISQKPSRDICQRGTSLTIQCQVDSQVTMMFWYRQQPGQSLTLIATANQGSEATYESGFVIDKFPISRPNLTFSTLTVSNMSPEDSSIYLCSVEGGETQYFGPGTRLLVL.

The chain combines TRBV5-1 with TRBJ1-2; a possible D gene is TRBD1 (6 bases). The CDR3 is made up of 13 amino acids. Trimming left V 0 bases short and J 6 bases short, with 9 bases between. Germline loops: CDR1 SGHRS, CDR2 YFSETQ. Here the CDR3 DNA reads TGCGCCAGCAGCTTGGATGGGGGCGATGGCTACACCTTC. It codes for CASSLDGGDGYTF.

V gene TRBV19 combines with J gene TRBJ2-1; TRBD2 aligns across 14 bases. The CDR3 contains 20 residues. Germline CDR1 and CDR2: LNHDA and SQIVND (reference sequence). J gave up 6 bases and V 3 bases, and 16 bases lay outside the gene matches. The CDR3 sequence is CASSMDGGLAGVTPTNEQFF. As DNA, the CDR3 is TGTGCCAGTAGTATGGACGGGGGACTAGCGGGAGTAACCCCCACCAATGAGCAGTTCTTC.

CDR3 residues: CASSIVDSLSTEQYF. DNA for the CDR3: TGTGCCAGTAGTATAGTTGACTCCCTAAGTACGGAGCAGTACTTC. This sequence joins TRBV19 and TRBJ2-7; D gene uncertain. This CDR3 spans 15 amino acids. Trimming stripped 1 base from V and 7 bases from J, with 17 bases between. Germline V gene lookup returns CDR1 LNHDA and CDR2 SQIVND (reference sequence).

The chain uses TRBV27 and TRBJ1-5; the D gene is possibly TRBD1 (5 bases). V dropped 8 bases and J dropped 1 base, with 18 bases sitting between them. The CDR3 is 16 residues long. Germline loops: CDR1 MNHEY, CDR2 SMNVEV (reference sequence). CDR3 bases: TGTGCCAGCTCCTTGGCGGGGGGGTTGAGCAATCAGCCCCAGCATTTT. Encoded protein: CASSLAGGLSNQPQHF.

V is TRBV5-4 and J is TRBJ2-7, with D maybe TRBD1 (5 bases). V was pared by 3 bases and J by 4 bases, with 11 bases between. The germline V gene encodes CDR1 SGHNT and CDR2 YYREEE (reference sequence). CDR3 size: 13 residues. This CDR3 is CASSSTEPYEQYF. In DNA form, the CDR3 reads TGTGCCAGCAGCTCGACAGAGCCTTACGAGCAGTACTTC.